Presented here are 31 T cell receptor beta chains from one specimen sequenced in a study of cytotoxic CD8 clonotypes in ibrutinib-treated CLL. Here immunoSEQ multiplex PCR was the method, and the copy in TCRdb shows in-frame clones only, minus some. The sample includes approximately 45,000 clones, 55% to 80% seen only once; the top ten take around 13%. The starting material was PBMCs, obtained after 12 months of ibrutinib treatment. These receptors were collected from a human donor with chronic lymphocytic leukemia.

The chain carries TRBV28 and TRBJ1-1; D perhaps matches TRBD1 (5 bases). Trimming removed 5 bases from V and 11 bases from J, with 27 bases in between. The CDR3 consists of 16 residues. The germline CDR1 and CDR2 sequences are MDHEN and SYDVKM. The CDR3 sequence: CASSPHIGPGPRDAFF. The CDR3, as DNA: TGTGCCAGCAGTCCTCACATCGGTCCCGGTCCCCGGGACGCTTTCTTT.

J is TRBJ1-1 and V is TRBV6-5; D unclear. The CDR3 runs to 15 residues. CDR1 MNHEY and CDR2 SVGAGI come from the germline V gene. The V and J ends lost 5 bases and 4 bases respectively, with 17 bases between them. The CDR3 sequence is CASSLSFNRGTEAFF. The DNA of the CDR3 is TGTGCCAGCAGTCTGTCTTTCAACCGGGGCACTGAAGCTTTCTTT.

This clone was counted a single time. The rearrangement joins TRBV2 to TRBJ2-1; D remains unclear. Trimming stripped 7 bases from V and 0 bases from J, with 7 bases between. CDR1 is SNHLY and CDR2 is FYNNEI in the germline V gene. The CDR3 contains 13 residues. CDR3 loop: CASILGSYNEQFF. CDR3 in DNA: TGTGCCAGCATCCTGGGCTCCTACAATGAGCAGTTCTTC.

This clone was detected many times. The chain links TRBV7-9 to TRBJ2-7; no firm D call. V was shortened by 6 bases and J by 6 bases, with 9 bases between the two germline ends. CDR3 length: 11 amino acids. Germline V gene data show CDR1 as SEHNR and CDR2 as FQNEAQ (reference sequence). The chain's CDR3 is CASRSSSEQYF. The DNA for the CDR3 is TGTGCCAGCAGATCCTCGTCCGAGCAGTACTTC.

There are a few counts of this clone. The rearrangement links TRBV7-8 to TRBJ2-7; 12 bases match TRBD2. J lost 2 bases, V lost 3 bases, and 2 bases had no gene match. This CDR3 has 15 residues. Germline CDR1 is SGHVS and CDR2 is FQNEAQ. CDR3 DNA sequence: TGTGCCAGCAGCTTCCTAGCGGGGGGGACCTACGAGCAGTACTTC. The encoded protein is CASSFLAGGTYEQYF.

V and J are TRBV15 and TRBJ1-1; the D gene is possibly TRBD1 (6 bases). Trimming shortened V by 0 bases and J by 4 bases, and 9 bases separated the two germline ends. The CDR3 runs to 14 residues. Germline lookup yields CDR1 LNHNV and CDR2 YYDKDF (reference sequence). In nucleotides, the CDR3 is TGTGCCACCAGCAGAGATCGGGGGGCCACTGAAGCTTTCTTT. Its translation: CATSRDRGATEAFF.

This clone was seen only a few times. The chain recombines TRBV5-1 with TRBJ2-5; TRBD2 aligns across 8 bases. CDR1 and CDR2 (germline): SGHRS, YFSETQ. J lost 2 bases, V lost 3 bases, and 6 bases had no gene match. The CDR3 contains 15 residues. The CDR3 DNA reads as TGCGCCAGCAGCTCCTCACTAGCGGTGCAAGAGACCCAGTACTTC. This sequence encodes CASSSSLAVQETQYF.

The genes are TRBV5-1 and TRBJ2-1, with 8 positions matching TRBD1. The CDR3 has 14 amino acids. Losses at the gene ends were 6 bases for V and 4 bases for J; bases not matched to a gene: 6. Germline CDR1 and CDR2: SGHRS and YFSETQ. This CDR3 reads CASTAGGGYNEQFF. CDR3 sequence (DNA): TGCGCCAGCACGGCAGGGGGCGGTTACAATGAGCAGTTCTTC. Looking up the rest from reference TRBV5-1 and TRBJ2-1 gives the full variable domain: KAGVTQTPRYLIKTRGQQVTLSCSPISGHRSVSWYQQTPGQGLQFLFEYFSETQRNKGNFPGRFSGRQFSNSRSEMNVSTLELGDSALYLCASTAGGGYNEQFFGPGTRLTVL.

The genes are TRBV18 and TRBJ1-4; no clear D. Germline V lookup: CDR1 KGHSH, CDR2 LQKENI. V was clipped by 4 bases and J by 6 bases, with 12 bases between them. The CDR3 is made up of 14 amino acids. The DNA for the CDR3 is TGTGCCAGCTCACGTAATACTTTAGATGAAAAACTGTTTTTT. It yields the protein CASSRNTLDEKLFF. The whole variable domain, remainder taken from reference TRBV18 and TRBJ1-4, is NAGVMQNPRHLVRRRGQEARLRCSPMKGHSHVYWYRQLPEEGLKFMVYLQKENIIDESGMPKERFSAEFPKEGPSILRIQQVVRGDSAAYFCASSRNTLDEKLFFGSGTQLSVL.

This clone was detected only once. The chain has TRBV7-3 and TRBJ1-1; D perhaps matches TRBD1 (6 bases). The ends were cut back, 5 bases at V and 11 bases at J, with 27 bases in the middle. Per the germline V gene, CDR1 is SGHTA and CDR2 is FQGTGA. The CDR3 totals 16 residues. CDR3 in amino acids: CASSPGQTSLGGLAFF. The CDR3, as DNA: TGTGCCAGCAGCCCCGGACAGACGTCCTTGGGAGGGTTGGCTTTCTTT.

This chain links TRBV11-2 with TRBJ2-7; unclear D gene. This CDR3 region has 15 residues. CDR1 and CDR2 from the germline V gene are SGHAT and FQNNGV. V dropped 0 bases and J dropped 3 bases, with 12 bases sitting between them. CDR3 sequence: CASSLDWGSNYEQYF. In DNA, the CDR3 is TGTGCCAGCAGCTTAGATTGGGGATCGAACTACGAGCAGTACTTC.

This chain uses TRBV28 with TRBJ1-2; TRBD1 matches 9 bases. Trimming removed 3 bases from V and 3 bases from J; junction bases left unmatched: 8. Germline V lookup: CDR1 MDHEN, CDR2 SYDVKM. The CDR3 covers 16 residues. The CDR3 DNA reads as TGTGCCAGCAGTTTGGGGACAGGGTATTTGGACTATGGCTACACCTTC. This gives the protein CASSLGTGYLDYGYTF.

The chain couples TRBV5-6 to TRBJ2-7; perhaps TRBD1 as D (5 bases). V was trimmed by 2 bases and J by 6 bases, leaving 9 bases between them. The CDR3 has 12 amino acids. Germline CDR1 is SGHDT and CDR2 is YYEEEE. The DNA for the CDR3 is TGTGCCAGCAGCTTTCAGGGTCCCGAGCAGTACTTC. As protein: CASSFQGPEQYF.

This chain joins TRBV9 and TRBJ2-1; TRBD2 agrees at 15 bases. CDR1 is SGDLS, CDR2 YYNGEE, per germline. This CDR3 is 15 amino acids long. The ends lost 4 bases at V and 13 bases at J; junction bases unmatched: 9. In nucleotides, the CDR3 is TGTGCCAGCAGCCCCGGACTAGCGGGGGGGCCAAATCAGTTCTTC. This translates into CASSPGLAGGPNQFF. The variable domain in full, completed from reference TRBV9 and TRBJ2-1, reads DSGVTQTPKHLITATGQRVTLRCSPRSGDLSVYWYQQSLDQGLQFLIQYYNGEERAKGNILERFSAQQFPDLHSELNLSSLELGDSALYFCASSPGLAGGPNQFFGPGTRLTVL.

This chain links TRBV5-1 with TRBJ2-5; D perhaps matches TRBD1 (6 bases). In germline, CDR1 is SGHRS, CDR2 YFSETQ. The length of the CDR3 is 14 residues. Trimming took off 1 base at V and 0 bases at J, with 7 bases between the two ends. The CDR3 nucleotides read TGCGCCAGCAGCTTGACAGGGTACCAAGAGACCCAGTACTTC. Residues: CASSLTGYQETQYF.

This chain connects TRBV21-1 to TRBJ1-6. TRBV21-1 is described as a pseudogene. The CDR3 loop spans 16 amino acids. Written as DNA, the CDR3 is TGTGCCAGCAGCTATCTAACCGGGTTCGAGCCTCCACCCCTCCACTTT. Its translation is CASSYLTGFEPPPLHF.

The V gene is TRBV5-1, the J gene TRBJ1-2; D not resolved. Germline CDR1 and CDR2: SGHRS and YFSETQ. The CDR3 extends over 14 amino acids. V was pared by 5 bases and J by 4 bases, with 15 bases between. The CDR3 here is CASRTGPEAYGYTF. The CDR3 DNA sequence: TGCGCCAGCAGAACTGGGCCCGAGGCCTATGGCTACACCTTC.

The CDR3 DNA follows: TGTGCCTGGCAACCCCAGGGGCCGCCACGAGAGCAGTACTTC. Translated, it gives CAWQPQGPPREQYF. V and J are TRBV5-6 and TRBJ2-7; D possibly corresponds to TRBD1 (6 bases). Germline lookup yields CDR1 SGHDT and CDR2 YYEEEE. CDR3 size: 14 residues. V lost 10 bases to trimming and J lost 7 bases, with 24 bases between them. The variable domain in full, with the rest retrieved from reference TRBV5-6 and TRBJ2-7, is DAGVTQSPTHLIKTRGQQVTLRCSPKSGHDTVSWYQQALGQGPQFIFQYYEEEERQRGNFPDRFSGHQFPNYSSELNVNALLLGDSALYLCAWQPQGPPREQYFGPGTRLTVT.

The chain has TRBV7-3 and TRBJ2-2; 7 positions match TRBD1. The germline V gene encodes CDR1 SGHTA and CDR2 FQGTGA. V was pared by 5 bases and J by 3 bases, with 9 bases of the junction left unmatched. The CDR3 has 16 amino acids. The chain's CDR3 is CASSPRQGPDTGELFF. The CDR3 nucleotides read TGTGCCAGCAGCCCTCGACAGGGTCCGGACACCGGGGAGCTGTTTTTT.

V is TRBV7-9 and J is TRBJ1-1, with D unclear. Trimming cost V 6 bases and J 11 bases, with 25 bases left between them. Germline CDR1 reads SEHNR; CDR2 reads FQNEAQ (reference sequence). The CDR3 has 15 amino acids. In nucleotides, the CDR3 is TGTGCCAGCAGGATAGCGTTTGGACCGGACTTTTTGGCTTTCTTT. Translating gives CASRIAFGPDFLAFF.

The J gene is TRBJ2-5, the V gene TRBV7-9; TRBD1 matches 8 bases. The CDR3 totals 16 residues. Germline CDR1 is SEHNR and CDR2 is FQNEAQ (reference sequence). The ends lost 2 bases at V and 4 bases at J; junction bases unmatched: 9. The DNA of the CDR3 is TGTGCCAGCAGCTTACAGGGGGCTTTTCAGGGAGAGACCCAGTACTTC. It encodes CASSLQGAFQGETQYF.

The genes are TRBV5-8 and TRBJ2-7; 7 bases line up with TRBD1. V lost 3 bases and J lost 12; bases outside the gene matches: 9. This CDR3 spans 12 amino acids. CDR1 and CDR2 (germline): SGHTS, YDEGEE. CDR3 DNA sequence: TGTGCCAGCAGCTATAGACAGGGTTTCTTGTACTTC. Translation gives CASSYRQGFLYF.

This chain connects TRBV5-1 to TRBJ1-4, with D unclear. Germline-derived CDR1 and CDR2 are SGHRS and YFSETQ. The CDR3 length is 11 residues. The V and J ends lost 0 bases and 10 bases respectively, with 4 bases between them. In DNA, the CDR3 is TGCGCCAGCAGCTTGGAAGGAAAACTGTTTTTT. This translates into CASSLEGKLFF.

With regard to this clone: Additional DNA sequences in this sample encode the identical CDR3. The CDR3 region is CASSLESREQFF. DNA for the CDR3: TGTGCCAGCAGCTTAGAATCGCGGGAGCAGTTCTTC. The chain employs TRBV7-9 and TRBJ2-1, with D unclear. Trimming shortened V by 1 base and J by 10 bases, and 8 bases separated the two germline ends. Per germline, CDR1 SEHNR and CDR2 FQNEAQ (reference sequence). This CDR3 has 12 residues.

The V and J genes are TRBV18 and TRBJ1-4; D unresolved. The V gene's germline CDR1 is KGHSH and CDR2 LQKENI. Trimming stripped 0 bases from V and 0 bases from J, with 8 bases between. The CDR3 loop spans 16 amino acids. The CDR3 DNA reads as TGTGCCAGCTCACCACCGGATAGTGCAACTAATGAAAAACTGTTTTTT. It yields the protein CASSPPDSATNEKLFF.

This chain uses TRBV6-1 with TRBJ1-1; a weak D match, TRBD1 (6 bases). The ends were cut back, 2 bases at V and 0 bases at J, with 16 bases in the middle. Germline V lookup: CDR1 MNHNS, CDR2 SASEGT. The CDR3 runs 17 residues. The CDR3 is CASSEWSGRQVNTEAFF. CDR3 DNA: TGTGCCAGCAGTGAATGGTCGGGGAGACAGGTGAACACTGAAGCTTTCTTT.

The V and J genes are TRBV7-9 and TRBJ2-5; 13 bases match TRBD2. Germline V gene data show CDR1 as SEHNR and CDR2 as FQNEAQ (reference sequence). The V and J ends lost 8 bases and 0 bases, in that order; junction bases with no gene match: 9. This CDR3 region has 17 residues. CDR3 nucleotides: TGTGCCAGCTTGGGACTAGCGGGGTCCCTGTACCAAGAGACCCAGTACTTC. Translation gives CASLGLAGSLYQETQYF.

This clone was seen more than once but under ten times. The rearrangement joins TRBV6-5 to TRBJ1-4; D uncertain. The ends were cut back, 4 bases at V and 0 bases at J, with 9 bases in the middle. CDR1 and CDR2 from the germline V gene are MNHEY and SVGAGI. This CDR3 contains 15 residues. CDR3 region: CASSLNPATNEKLFF. CDR3 in DNA: TGTGCCAGCAGTTTGAACCCTGCAACTAATGAAAAACTGTTTTTT.

The genes are TRBV28 and TRBJ2-3; D tentatively fits TRBD1 or TRBD2 (6 bases each). Germline CDR1 and CDR2: MDHEN and SYDVKM. V was trimmed by 7 bases and J by 0 bases, leaving 14 bases between them. The CDR3 totals 15 residues. CDR3 residues: CASKLGGHSTDTQYF. In DNA, the CDR3 is TGTGCCAGCAAACTCGGGGGCCATAGCACAGATACGCAGTATTTT.

This chain joins TRBV5-6 and TRBJ2-7; no clear D gene. Germline V gives CDR1 SGHDT, CDR2 YYEEEE. CDR3 length equals 13 residues. Trimming left V 1 base short and J 3 bases short, with 8 bases between. The CDR3 reads CASSLRSYYEQYF. CDR3 DNA sequence: TGTGCCAGCAGCTTGAGGTCCTACTACGAGCAGTACTTC.

The chain combines TRBV27 with TRBJ2-7; either TRBD1 or TRBD2 may supply D (5 bases each). Trimming removed 3 bases at V and 5 bases at J, with 11 bases between. Germline values: CDR1 MNHEY, CDR2 SMNVEV (reference sequence). This CDR3 is 13 amino acids long. The CDR3 region has the DNA TGTGCCAGCAGTTTGGGACGTTGGAACGAGCAGTACTTC. Its protein is CASSLGRWNEQYF.